This passage covers 23 T cell receptor beta chains from one sample sequenced in a study of neurological immune-mediated disorders. From the 5' RACE reads, TCRdb called clonotypes with MiXCR, one entry per CDR3 protein. The sample consists of 50,000 or so distinct CDR3 sequences, over 3% of them appearing once. Material for sequencing was PBMCs. These receptors were collected from a man aged 40-50 years with multiple sclerosis.

This clonotype was observed many times. The J gene is TRBJ1-5, the V gene TRBV20-1; possibly TRBD1 for D (6 bases). The V and J ends lost 0 bases and 3 bases respectively, with 15 bases between them. CDR1 is DFQATT and CDR2 is SNEGSKA in the germline V gene (reference sequence). The CDR3 sequence is 16 residues long. CDR3 region: CSARDSSRGYNQPQHF. CDR3 DNA sequence: TGCAGTGCTAGAGATTCATCCAGGGGTTACAATCAGCCCCAGCATTTT.

This clonotype was seen a handful of times. This may arise from a read error, as a much more abundant clone is one base away. This sequence joins TRBV15 and TRBJ2-5; no reliable D call. The CDR3 runs to 14 residues. The ends were cut back, 0 bases at V and 4 bases at J, with 9 bases in the middle. Germline CDR1 and CDR2: LNHNV and YYDKDF (reference sequence). CDR3: CATSRDGKGETQYF. The CDR3 nucleotides are TGTGCCACCAGCAGAGATGGGAAGGGAGAGACCCAGTACTTC.

This clonotype was detected many times. J is TRBJ1-4 and V is TRBV4-1; D is uncertain. The germline V gene has CDR1 MGHRA and CDR2 YSYEKL. The CDR3 is made up of 15 amino acids. With 0 bases removed from V and 0 bases from J, the gap between germline ends came to 5 bases. In nucleotides, the CDR3 is TGCGCCAGCAGCCAAGATCCGACAACTAATGAAAAACTGTTTTTT. Its translation: CASSQDPTTNEKLFF.

This clonotype was observed at least ten times. The chain uses TRBV4-1 and TRBJ1-3; no reliable D call. Trimming took 0 bases from V and 1 from J, leaving 10 bases between them. Germline V lookup: CDR1 MGHRA, CDR2 YSYEKL. The CDR3 sequence is 16 residues long. This chain's CDR3 is CASSQEARRSGNTIYF. The DNA for the CDR3 is TGCGCCAGCAGCCAAGAGGCGAGGAGGTCTGGAAACACCATATATTTT.

This clonotype has ten or more counts. The chain recombines TRBV20-1 with TRBJ2-1; D is tentatively TRBD1 or TRBD2 (6 bases each). Per the germline V gene, CDR1 is DFQATT and CDR2 is SNEGSKA (reference sequence). The CDR3 covers 15 residues. Trimming removed 6 bases at V and 5 bases at J, with 20 bases between. DNA for the CDR3: TGCAGTGCCGAAATACGAGGGGGGCCTAACAATGAGCAGTTCTTC. Protein: CSAEIRGGPNNEQFF.

Sample share makes this clonotype medium-sized. The genes are TRBV5-1 and TRBJ1-3; TRBD1 is a possible D gene (5 bases). CDR3 length equals 14 residues. The V gene's germline CDR1 is SGHRS and CDR2 YFSETQ. V was shortened by 0 bases and J by 4 bases, with 8 bases between the two germline ends. CDR3 DNA: TGCGCCAGCAGCTTGGAGCAGGGAGGAAACACCATATATTTT. This encodes CASSLEQGGNTIYF.

At least ten counts were recorded for this clonotype. V is TRBV9 and J is TRBJ2-3, with no clear D. CDR3 size: 15 residues. V lost 3 bases, J lost 0 bases, and 11 bases lay in between. Germline V gene data show CDR1 as SGDLS and CDR2 as YYNGEE. The CDR3 DNA sequence: TGTGCCAGCAGCGGGAAGGGTGGGAGCACAGATACGCAGTATTTT. Translating it yields CASSGKGGSTDTQYF.

This clonotype was picked up a small number of times. This chain connects TRBV11-2 to TRBJ1-2; D is undetermined. CDR1 is SGHAT and CDR2 is FQNNGV in the germline V gene. The CDR3 has 15 residues. Trimming removed 5 bases at V and 2 bases at J, with 15 bases between. The CDR3 here is CASSPQIVRNYGYTF. The CDR3 coding sequence is TGTGCCAGCAGCCCCCAAATAGTTCGGAACTATGGCTACACCTTC.

This clonotype was recorded at least ten times. The chain employs TRBV5-1 and TRBJ2-1; a possible D gene is TRBD2 (7 bases). Germline V gene data show CDR1 as SGHRS and CDR2 as YFSETQ. The CDR3 runs to 13 residues. V gave up 4 bases and J gave up 9 bases, with 14 bases separating them. CDR3 DNA sequence: TGCGCCAGCAGCGGGGGGGGGCTTGGTGAGCAGTTCTTC. Translating gives CASSGGGLGEQFF.

This clonotype was observed many times. The gene calls are TRBV5-1 and TRBJ1-1, with a weak D call TRBD1 (6 bases). Deletions cut 2 bases from V and 6 bases from J, with 14 bases between. The CDR3 consists of 14 residues. Germline V CDR1 and CDR2: SGHRS, YFSETQ. The CDR3 sequence: CASSLGHEGAEAFF. For the CDR3, the DNA is TGCGCCAGCAGCTTAGGACACGAGGGGGCTGAAGCTTTCTTT.

This clonotype was recorded many times. This chain connects TRBV7-9 to TRBJ2-7; D remains unclear. Between the trimmed V and J ends, which lost 2 bases and 7 bases, there was a span of 12 bases. This CDR3 has 13 residues. Germline values: CDR1 SEHNR, CDR2 FQNEAQ (reference sequence). CDR3 region: CASSLTPIGEQYF. In DNA, the CDR3 is TGTGCCAGCAGCTTAACCCCCATTGGGGAGCAGTACTTC.

This clonotype was detected many times. CDR3 bases: TGTGCCAGCAGTGAAGGAGGCGGCTTTGAAGCTTTCTTT. This sequence encodes CASSEGGGFEAFF. V gene TRBV6-1 combines with J gene TRBJ1-1, with D unresolved. CDR3 length equals 13 residues. Trimming stripped 1 base from V and 7 bases from J, with 10 bases between. CDR1 and CDR2 from the germline V gene are MNHNS and SASEGT.

This clonotype occurred many times. J is TRBJ2-7 and V is TRBV5-1; D possibly corresponds to TRBD2 (6 bases). Trimming shortened V by 8 bases and J by 0 bases, and 15 bases separated the two germline ends. Germline V gives CDR1 SGHRS, CDR2 YFSETQ. CDR3 length: 14 residues. The DNA for the CDR3 is TGCGCCAGTACCCGGGACTCCATCTCCTACGAGCAGTACTTC. This translates into CASTRDSISYEQYF.

This clonotype was found many times. V gene TRBV27 combines with J gene TRBJ1-5; tentatively, D is TRBD1 (5 bases). CDR1 is MNHEY and CDR2 is SMNVEV in the germline V gene (reference sequence). The V gene lost 3 bases and the J gene lost 4 bases, with 13 bases spanning the gap. The CDR3 runs to 15 residues. The chain's CDR3 is CASSFSGRGNQPQHF. CDR3 DNA sequence: TGTGCCAGCAGTTTTTCCGGACGGGGGAATCAGCCCCAGCATTTT.

This clonotype was detected ten times or more. This chain joins TRBV9 and TRBJ2-3; TRBD1 might be the D (6 bases). The CDR3 loop spans 13 amino acids. Germline values: CDR1 SGDLS, CDR2 YYNGEE. V was clipped by 2 bases and J by 6 bases, with 10 bases between them. CDR3 nucleotide sequence: TGTGCCAGCAGCGTCGGACAGATTGATACGCAGTATTTT. Encoded protein: CASSVGQIDTQYF.

This clonotype was seen ten or more times. The chain combines TRBV5-6 with TRBJ2-3; the D gene could be TRBD1 or TRBD2 (6 bases each). The CDR3 covers 14 residues. Germline V gene lookup returns CDR1 SGHDT and CDR2 YYEEEE. V lost 3 bases and J lost 7, with 15 bases in between. CDR3 protein: CASSWGANWNTQYF. The CDR3 DNA follows: TGTGCCAGCAGCTGGGGGGCGAACTGGAATACGCAGTATTTT. The entire variable domain, with the rest obtained from reference TRBV5-6 and TRBJ2-3, is as follows: DAGVTQSPTHLIKTRGQQVTLRCSPKSGHDTVSWYQQALGQGPQFIFQYYEEEERQRGNFPDRFSGHQFPNYSSELNVNALLLGDSALYLCASSWGANWNTQYFGPGTRLTVL.

Remarks on this clonotype: This may stem from a read error, because a much larger clone lies one nucleotide away. This chain uses TRBV12-3 or TRBV12-4 with TRBJ1-1, with D possibly being TRBD1 (6 bases). The CDR3 sequence is 12 residues long. The V end lost 5 bases, the J end lost 3 bases, and 7 bases lay between the germline ends. The CDR3 spells CASSTGHTEAFF. The CDR3 nucleotides read TGTGCCAGCAGTACAGGGCACACTGAAGCTTTCTTT.

This clonotype was recorded many times. This chain joins TRBV5-1 and TRBJ2-7, with D possibly being TRBD2 (5 bases). Per germline, CDR1 SGHRS and CDR2 YFSETQ. This CDR3 region has 12 residues. V was trimmed by 4 bases and J by 6 bases, leaving 11 bases between them. In nucleotides, the CDR3 is TGCGCCAGCAGCGCCTCGGGAAGCGAGCAGTACTTC. It yields the protein CASSASGSEQYF.

Comment on this clonotype: This may be a read error: a much more frequent sequence differs by one nucleotide. The rearrangement links TRBV20-1 to TRBJ1-5, with D hard to call. The CDR3 sequence is 15 residues long. Germline-derived CDR1 and CDR2 are DFQATT and SNEGSKA (reference sequence). The DNA of the CDR3 is TGCAGTGCCTCCCTCGACTCAAATAGCAATCAGCCCCAGAATTTT. It is translated as CSASLDSNSNQPQNF.

This clonotype has a count of ten or more. The V and J genes are TRBV6-5 and TRBJ2-7, with D possibly matching TRBD2 (6 bases). The CDR3 has 15 amino acids. Trimming left V 6 bases short and J 2 bases short, with 17 bases between. CDR1 is MNHEY, CDR2 SVGAGI, per germline. The CDR3 here is CASREEGRVPYEQYF. In DNA form, the CDR3 reads TGTGCCAGCAGGGAGGAGGGGCGGGTTCCCTACGAGCAGTACTTC.

This clonotype was recorded at least ten times. The genes are TRBV7-2 and TRBJ2-7; 12 bases match TRBD2. The CDR3 runs 15 residues. J was trimmed by 6 bases and V by 0 bases; bases with no gene match: 3. From germline, CDR1 is SGHTA and CDR2 FQGNSA. CDR3 loop: CASSLALAGGPEQYF. Here the CDR3 DNA reads TGTGCCAGCAGCTTAGCGCTAGCGGGGGGGCCCGAGCAGTACTTC.

There are many counts of this clonotype. The chain combines TRBV2 with TRBJ2-3; D gene uncertain. Between the trimmed V and J ends, which lost 7 bases and 1 base, there was a span of 15 bases. The CDR3 consists of 15 residues. Germline loops: CDR1 SNHLY, CDR2 FYNNEI. CDR3 protein: CASTDGPRGTDTQYF. The CDR3 region has the DNA TGTGCCAGCACCGACGGGCCTCGGGGCACAGATACGCAGTATTTT.

This clonotype has ten or more counts. The genes are TRBV20-1 and TRBJ2-7; 11 bases are shared with TRBD2. The CDR3 is 15 amino acids. The germline V gene encodes CDR1 DFQATT and CDR2 SNEGSKA (reference sequence). With 3 bases clipped from V and 4 bases from J, the junction kept 8 bases outside the gene matches. CDR3 bases: TGCAGTGCTAGGCTTAGCGGGGGGGGTATATACGAGCAGTACTTC. This encodes CSARLSGGGIYEQYF.